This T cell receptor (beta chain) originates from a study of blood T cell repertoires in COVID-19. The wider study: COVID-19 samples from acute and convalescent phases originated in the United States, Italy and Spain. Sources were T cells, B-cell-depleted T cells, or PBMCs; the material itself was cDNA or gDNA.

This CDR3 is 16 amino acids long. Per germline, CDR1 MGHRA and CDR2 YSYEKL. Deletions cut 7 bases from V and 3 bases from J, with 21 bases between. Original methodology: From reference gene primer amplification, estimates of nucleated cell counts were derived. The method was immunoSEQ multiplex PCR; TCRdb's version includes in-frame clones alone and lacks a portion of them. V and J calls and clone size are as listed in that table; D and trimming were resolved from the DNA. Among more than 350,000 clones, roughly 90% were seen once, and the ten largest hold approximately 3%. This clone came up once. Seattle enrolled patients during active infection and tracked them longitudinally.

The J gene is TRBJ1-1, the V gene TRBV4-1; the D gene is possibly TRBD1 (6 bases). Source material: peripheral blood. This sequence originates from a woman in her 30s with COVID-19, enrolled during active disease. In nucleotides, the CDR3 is TGCGCCAGCACCCCACGCGGGGGGCGCGCAGACACTGAAGCTTTCTTT. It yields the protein CASTPRGGRADTEAFF.